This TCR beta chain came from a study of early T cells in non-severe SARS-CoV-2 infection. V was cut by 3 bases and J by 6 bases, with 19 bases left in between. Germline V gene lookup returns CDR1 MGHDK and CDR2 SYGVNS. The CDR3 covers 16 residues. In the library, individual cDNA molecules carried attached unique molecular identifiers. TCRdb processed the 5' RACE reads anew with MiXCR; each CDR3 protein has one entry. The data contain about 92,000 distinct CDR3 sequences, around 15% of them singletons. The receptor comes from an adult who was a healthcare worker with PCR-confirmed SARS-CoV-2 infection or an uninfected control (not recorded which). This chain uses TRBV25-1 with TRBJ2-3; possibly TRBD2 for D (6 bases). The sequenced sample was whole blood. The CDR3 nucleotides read TGTGCCAGCAGTGACCGTCCCGGGACTCCTTTCGATACGCAGTATTTT. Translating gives CASSDRPGTPFDTQYF.